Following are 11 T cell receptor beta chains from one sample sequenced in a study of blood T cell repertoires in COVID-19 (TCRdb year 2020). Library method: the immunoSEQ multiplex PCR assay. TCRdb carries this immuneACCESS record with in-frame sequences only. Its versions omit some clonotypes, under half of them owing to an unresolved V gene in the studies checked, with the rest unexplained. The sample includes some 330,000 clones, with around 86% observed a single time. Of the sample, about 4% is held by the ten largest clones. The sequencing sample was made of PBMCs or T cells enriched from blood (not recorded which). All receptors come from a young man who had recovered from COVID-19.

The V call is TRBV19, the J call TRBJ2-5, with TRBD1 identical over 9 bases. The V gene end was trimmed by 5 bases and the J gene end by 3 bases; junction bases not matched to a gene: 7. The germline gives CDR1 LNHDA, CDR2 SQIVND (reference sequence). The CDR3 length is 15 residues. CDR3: CASSSSGTGKETQYF. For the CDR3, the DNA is TGTGCCAGTAGTTCTTCCGGGACAGGGAAAGAGACCCAGTACTTC.

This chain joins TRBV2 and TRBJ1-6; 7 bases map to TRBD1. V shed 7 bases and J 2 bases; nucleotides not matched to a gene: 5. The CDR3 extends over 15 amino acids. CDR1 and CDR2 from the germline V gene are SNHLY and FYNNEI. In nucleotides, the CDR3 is TGTGCCAGCACCGCTGGGACAGCCTATAATTCACCCCTCCACTTT. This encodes CASTAGTAYNSPLHF.

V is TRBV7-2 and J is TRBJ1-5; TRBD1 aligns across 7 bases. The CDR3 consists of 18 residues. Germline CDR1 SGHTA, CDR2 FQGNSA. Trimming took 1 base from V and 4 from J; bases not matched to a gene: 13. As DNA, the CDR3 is TGTGCCAGCAGCTTAGAACGAGGACAGGCAAGGGGGAATCAGCCCCAGCATTTT. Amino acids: CASSLERGQARGNQPQHF.

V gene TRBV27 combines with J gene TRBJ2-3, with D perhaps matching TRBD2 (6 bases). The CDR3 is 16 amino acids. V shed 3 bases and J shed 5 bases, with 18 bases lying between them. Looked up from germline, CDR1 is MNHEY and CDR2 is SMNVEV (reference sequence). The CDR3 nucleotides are TGTGCCAGCAGTTTTATCGCGGGGACGGCGAAAGATACGCAGTATTTT. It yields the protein CASSFIAGTAKDTQYF.

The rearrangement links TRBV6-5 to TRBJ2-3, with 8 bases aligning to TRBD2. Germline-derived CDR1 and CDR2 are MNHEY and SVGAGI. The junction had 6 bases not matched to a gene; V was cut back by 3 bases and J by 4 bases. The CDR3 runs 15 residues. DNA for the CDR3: TGTGCCAGCAGTTATGGTAGCGGGAAATCAGATACGCAGTATTTT. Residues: CASSYGSGKSDTQYF.

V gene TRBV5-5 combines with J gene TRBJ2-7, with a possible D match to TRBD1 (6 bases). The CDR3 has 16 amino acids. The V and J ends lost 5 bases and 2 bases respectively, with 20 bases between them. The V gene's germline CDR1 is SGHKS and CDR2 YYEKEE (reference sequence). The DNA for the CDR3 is TGTGCCAGCAGTATAATGGGGGCGGCAGCGACCTACGAGCAGTACTTC. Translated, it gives CASSIMGAAATYEQYF.

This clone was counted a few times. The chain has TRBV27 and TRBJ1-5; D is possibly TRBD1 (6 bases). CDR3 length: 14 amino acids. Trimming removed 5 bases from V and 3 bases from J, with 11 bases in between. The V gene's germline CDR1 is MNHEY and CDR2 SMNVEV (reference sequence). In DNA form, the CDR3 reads TGTGCCAGCAGTGTCCAGGGGTCCAATCAGCCCCAGCATTTT. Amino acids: CASSVQGSNQPQHF.

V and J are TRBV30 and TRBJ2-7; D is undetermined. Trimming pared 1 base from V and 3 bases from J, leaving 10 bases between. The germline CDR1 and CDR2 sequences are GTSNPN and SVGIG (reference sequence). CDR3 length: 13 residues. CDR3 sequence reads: CAWSGGRNYEQYF. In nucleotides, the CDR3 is TGTGCCTGGAGTGGAGGCCGGAACTACGAGCAGTACTTC.

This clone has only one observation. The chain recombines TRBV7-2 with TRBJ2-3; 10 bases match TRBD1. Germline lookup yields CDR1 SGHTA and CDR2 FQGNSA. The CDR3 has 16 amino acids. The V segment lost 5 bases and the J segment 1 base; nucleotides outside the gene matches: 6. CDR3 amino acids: CASSPRTGGGTDTQYF. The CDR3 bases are TGTGCCAGCAGCCCACGGACAGGGGGAGGCACAGATACGCAGTATTTT. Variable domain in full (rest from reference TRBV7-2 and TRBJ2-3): GAGVSQSPSNKVTEKGKDVELRCDPISGHTALYWYRQSLGQGLEFLIYFQGNSAPDKSGLPSDRFSAERTGGSVSTLTIQRTQQEDSAVYLCASSPRTGGGTDTQYFGPGTRLTVL.

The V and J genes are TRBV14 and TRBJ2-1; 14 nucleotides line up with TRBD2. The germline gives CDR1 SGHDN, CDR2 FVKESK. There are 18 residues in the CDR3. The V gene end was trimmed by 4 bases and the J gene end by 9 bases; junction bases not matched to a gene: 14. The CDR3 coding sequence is TGTGCCAGCAGCCTCCGACTAGCGGGGGGGTGGAGTGTGAGTGAGCAGTTCTTC. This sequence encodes CASSLRLAGGWSVSEQFF.

The CDR3 protein is CASSITSLPGELFF. DNA of the CDR3: TGTGCCAGCTCGATCACTAGTTTGCCCGGGGAGCTGTTTTTT. V is TRBV18 and J is TRBJ2-2, with D possibly matching TRBD2 (5 bases). Germline V CDR1 and CDR2: KGHSH, LQKENI. The CDR3 extends over 14 amino acids. Between the trimmed V and J ends, which lost 6 bases and 6 bases, there was a span of 14 bases. Full variable domain (rest looked up from reference TRBV18 and TRBJ2-2): NAGVMQNPRHLVRRRGQEARLRCSPMKGHSHVYWYRQLPEEGLKFMVYLQKENIIDESGMPKERFSAEFPKEGPSILRIQQVVRGDSAAYFCASSITSLPGELFFGEGSRLTVL.